The present TCR beta chain was sequenced within a study of CD8 T cells in Susac syndrome. TCR beta sequencing covered blood CD8+ and CD4+ T cells. The authors negatively isolated CD8+ and CD4+ T cells and FACS-enriched TEMRA cells. About this clonotype: Its specificity is unknown.

Reverse transcription of about 0.45 to 1 ug RNA was performed with random hexamers. Amplification of TCR beta CDR3 by immunoSEQ multiplex PCR spanned 54 Vbeta and 13 Jbeta. TCRdb re-analysed the immunoSEQ multiplex PCR reads in MiXCR, keeping a single row per CDR3 protein. The table includes some 180,000 distinct CDR3 sequences, approximately 94% detected once. CDR3 length equals 16 residues. Germline CDR1 reads KGHSH; CDR2 reads LQKENI. V lost 0 bases, J lost 2 bases, and 12 bases lay in between. Study outcomes and limitations: Acknowledgment was made by the study that its TCR sequencing and HLA analysis involved a relatively small number of individuals.

The TCR comes from a human donor in good health. V usage is TRBV18 and J usage is TRBJ2-3; D is possibly TRBD2 (6 bases). The sample comprised CD4+ T cells from PBMCs. For the CDR3, the DNA is TGTGCCAGCTCACCACCGGTCAGCGGGCCCACAGATACGCAGTATTTT. Its protein product is CASSPPVSGPTDTQYF.